One sample yielded the 29 T cell receptor beta chains listed below, sequenced in a study of T cells in Graves' hyperthyroidism and ophthalmopathy. Researchers amplified the TCR beta CDR3 regions from RNA transcripts. HTBI primers were used for first-round RT-PCR of the TCR CDR3. One entry per CDR3 protein results from TCRdb running MiXCR on the multiplex PCR reads. The sample holds about 610,000 distinct CDR3 sequences, 14% to 15% seen once. The sequenced sample was blood. All receptors come from a woman aged 40 to 55 with Graves' ophthalmopathy.

Comments on this clonotype: A much larger clone lies a single base off, so this may be a read error. The V gene is TRBV7-2, the J gene TRBJ2-5, with D unresolved. V was pared by 5 bases and J by 5 bases, with 12 bases between. In germline, CDR1 is SGHTA, CDR2 FQGNSA. The length of the CDR3 is 13 residues. CDR3 coding DNA: TGTGCCAGCAGCAGTGGTCCTTCGGAGACCCAGTACTTC. It specifies CASSSGPSETQYF.

This clonotype has a count of ten or more. The chain is built from TRBV7-8 and TRBJ2-7; TRBD2 matches 7 bases. The germline V gene encodes CDR1 SGHVS and CDR2 FQNEAQ. Trimming cost V 2 bases and J 3 bases; bases outside gene matches: 7. The CDR3 sequence is 15 residues long. The CDR3 DNA reads TGTGCCAGCAGCTTACTCAGCGGGAATAACTACGAGCAGTACTTC. It codes for CASSLLSGNNYEQYF.

This clonotype has only a few counts. The gene calls are TRBV11-2 and TRBJ2-7; TRBD1 aligns across 9 bases. Germline values: CDR1 SGHAT, CDR2 FQNNGV. This CDR3 has 15 residues. Unmatched junction bases numbered 4, after V lost 2 bases and J lost 2 bases. The CDR3 DNA is TGTGCCAGCAGCTTATCCGGGACAGGGCCCTACGAGCAGTACTTC. This encodes CASSLSGTGPYEQYF.

This clonotype was found once. This rearrangement joins TRBV6-2 or TRBV6-3 to TRBJ2-7; D is uncertain. Looked up from germline, CDR1 is MNHEY and CDR2 is SVGEGT. CDR3 length: 13 residues. V was trimmed by 0 bases and J by 11 bases, leaving 14 bases between them. DNA of the CDR3: TGTGCCAGCAGTTACTCGAATCAGCTCCTGAAGTACTTC. Residues: CASSYSNQLLKYF.

CDR3 region: CASSLSGTGANVQYF. CDR3 sequence (DNA): TGCGCCAGCAGCTTATCCGGGACAGGGGCTAATGTGCAGTACTTC. The chain carries TRBV5-1 and TRBJ2-7; TRBD1 agrees at 10 bases. Germline V gene data show CDR1 as SGHRS and CDR2 as YFSETQ. The CDR3 is 15 amino acids. The J segment lost 9 bases and the V segment lost 2 bases, leaving 11 bases of the junction unmatched.

This clonotype has ten or more counts. The V and J genes are TRBV5-1 and TRBJ2-7; possibly TRBD1 for D (6 bases). V dropped 2 bases and J dropped 2 bases, with 11 bases sitting between them. The CDR3 has 14 amino acids. From germline, CDR1 is SGHRS and CDR2 YFSETQ. CDR3 sequence reads: CASSFHRDTYEQYF. The CDR3 bases are TGCGCCAGCAGCTTCCACAGGGATACCTACGAGCAGTACTTC.

This clonotype occurred a few times. V is TRBV5-1 and J is TRBJ1-1; D not certain. The length of the CDR3 is 14 residues. Germline V lookup: CDR1 SGHRS, CDR2 YFSETQ. The V gene lost 2 bases and the J gene lost 6 bases, with 14 bases spanning the gap. The CDR3 sequence is CASSFDMGSAEAFF. The CDR3 coding sequence is TGCGCCAGCAGCTTCGATATGGGGAGTGCTGAAGCTTTCTTT.

The chain joins TRBV5-6 to TRBJ2-6, with D possibly TRBD1 on 5 matching bases. V gave up 0 bases and J gave up 0 bases, with 13 bases separating them. The germline V gene encodes CDR1 SGHDT and CDR2 YYEEEE. The CDR3 extends over 18 amino acids. The CDR3 region is CASSLGQGLYSGANVLTF. Written as DNA, the CDR3 is TGTGCCAGCAGCTTGGGGCAGGGTCTTTACTCTGGGGCCAACGTCCTGACTTTC.

Points on this clonotype: Since a much larger clone is just one base distant, this may be a read error. The chain combines TRBV19 with TRBJ1-5, with TRBD1 as a possible D gene (5 bases). Per germline, CDR1 LNHDA and CDR2 SQIVND (reference sequence). CDR3 size: 14 residues. The chain's CDR3 is CASMDTGGNQPRHF. Written as DNA, the CDR3 is TGTGCCAGTATGGACACGGGAGGCAATCAGCCCCGGCATTTT.

This clonotype showed up many times. The chain links TRBV20-1 to TRBJ2-7; 7 nucleotides agree with TRBD2. The CDR3 length is 12 residues. Per the germline V gene, CDR1 is DFQATT and CDR2 is SNEGSKA (reference sequence). Trimming took 4 bases from V and 4 from J; bases not matched to a gene: 4. The CDR3: CSATGTTYEQYF. In DNA form, the CDR3 reads TGCAGTGCTACGGGGACTACATACGAGCAGTACTTC.

This clonotype has a count of ten or more. V usage is TRBV5-1 and J usage is TRBJ1-2, with D unclear. Germline V CDR1 and CDR2: SGHRS, YFSETQ. V was cut by 4 bases and J by 4 bases, with 11 bases left in between. The CDR3 is 13 residues long. The CDR3 loop reads CASSVGSRYGYTF. The CDR3 coding sequence is TGCGCCAGCAGCGTCGGCAGCCGCTATGGCTACACCTTC.

The sample holds many counts of this clonotype. The V call is TRBV28, the J call TRBJ2-5, with D unclear. Trimming cost V 5 bases and J 5 bases, with 15 bases left between them. CDR1 is MDHEN and CDR2 is SYDVKM in the germline V gene. This CDR3 region has 14 residues. DNA for the CDR3: TGTGCCAGCAGTATCCCGGGCCTCCGGGAGACCCAGTACTTC. This gives the protein CASSIPGLRETQYF.

This clonotype was recorded many times. One end of the junction fails to match germline, which may point to a read error. The chain recombines TRBV6-2 or TRBV6-3 with TRBJ2-7; 7 bases line up with TRBD2. The CDR3 length is 13 residues. Per the germline V gene, CDR1 is MNHEY and CDR2 is SVGEGT. The CDR3 DNA is TGCGCCAGCGCTCTGGCGGGAGTGGACGAGCAGTACTTC. This translates into CASALAGVDEQYF.

This clonotype was recorded many times. The chain links TRBV24-1 to TRBJ1-5, with TRBD1 matching over 7 bases. The CDR3 is 16 amino acids. Germline CDR1 and CDR2: KGHDR and SFDVKD. V shed 2 bases and J 2 bases; nucleotides not matched to a gene: 5. CDR3 in DNA: TGTGCCACCAGTGATTCTACAGGGGTGGGCAATCAGCCCCAGCATTTT. Its protein product is CATSDSTGVGNQPQHF.

Ten or more counts support this clonotype. The genes are TRBV2 and TRBJ1-2; TRBD1 is a possible D gene (5 bases). The CDR3 has 13 residues. V lost 7 bases and J 6 bases, leaving 15 bases between the germline ends. Germline CDR1 and CDR2: SNHLY and FYNNEI. The CDR3 DNA reads as TGTGCCAGCAATTTTGACCCAGGGAATGGCTACACCTTC. It specifies CASNFDPGNGYTF.

This clonotype was seen a few times. The chain couples TRBV4-1 to TRBJ2-7; 7 nucleotides match TRBD1. The CDR3 runs to 19 residues. Germline V gene sequence: CDR1 MGHRA, CDR2 YSYEKL. V shed 0 bases, J shed 0 bases, and the junction held 14 bases outside the gene matches. The CDR3 loop reads CASSQDSPWTGGSSYEQYF. CDR3 bases: TGCGCCAGCAGCCAAGACTCCCCTTGGACAGGTGGAAGCTCCTACGAGCAGTACTTC.

This clonotype was observed at least ten times. The chain carries TRBV27 and TRBJ1-2; possibly TRBD1 for D (5 bases). The CDR3 is made up of 14 amino acids. V was clipped by 4 bases and J by 7 bases, with 16 bases between them. The germline V gene encodes CDR1 MNHEY and CDR2 SMNVEV (reference sequence). The CDR3 sequence: CASSSPGLGVGYTF. The CDR3, as DNA: TGTGCCAGCAGTTCCCCTGGGTTAGGGGTTGGCTACACCTTC.

This clonotype has ten or more counts. The chain couples TRBV12-3 or TRBV12-4 to TRBJ1-1; D remains unclear. Deletions cut 7 bases from V and 4 bases from J, with 7 bases between. The CDR3 extends over 11 amino acids. This CDR3 reads CASKASTEAFF. For the CDR3, the DNA is TGTGCCAGCAAGGCCTCCACTGAAGCTTTCTTT.

This clonotype was observed at least ten times. The chain has TRBV12-3 or TRBV12-4 and TRBJ1-5, with D perhaps TRBD1 (5 bases). The V end was cut by 7 bases, the J end by 6 bases, with 13 bases between. The CDR3 has 13 residues. CDR3: CASTPGGTQPQHF. The DNA for the CDR3 is TGTGCCAGCACCCCAGGCGGGACTCAGCCCCAGCATTTT.

This clonotype was found many times. The chain couples TRBV20-1 to TRBJ2-5; D assignment may be TRBD1 or TRBD2 (5 bases each). V lost 1 base to trimming and J lost 7 bases, with 19 bases between them. CDR3 length equals 15 residues. The germline gives CDR1 DFQATT, CDR2 SNEGSKA (reference sequence). CDR3 DNA: TGCAGTGCTAGAGCTAAAAGGGACCTCCCGACGACCCAGTACTTC. This translates into CSARAKRDLPTTQYF.

Ten or more counts support this clonotype. The V gene is TRBV29-1, the J gene TRBJ2-7; D not resolved. V was clipped by 4 bases and J by 2 bases, with 3 bases between them. Germline V gives CDR1 SQVTM, CDR2 ANQGSEA. This CDR3 comprises 10 residues. The CDR3 sequence is CSVGAYEQYF. CDR3 bases: TGCAGCGTTGGCGCCTACGAGCAGTACTTC.

The sample holds many counts of this clonotype. The V gene is TRBV7-2, the J gene TRBJ2-2; 9 nucleotides align to TRBD2. Unmatched junction bases numbered 6, after V lost 11 bases and J lost 2 bases. The germline CDR1 and CDR2 sequences are SGHTA and FQGNSA. The CDR3 runs 14 residues. CDR3 bases: TGTGCCCATAGACTAGCGGTTAACACCGGGGAGCTGTTTTTT. Translation gives CAHRLAVNTGELFF.

The rearrangement links TRBV29-1 to TRBJ1-2; 10 bases line up with TRBD1. From germline, CDR1 is SQVTM and CDR2 ANQGSEA. The CDR3 consists of 14 residues. V gave up 6 bases and J gave up 6 bases; unmatched junction bases: 10. The CDR3: CSVTGTGAGNGYTF. DNA for the CDR3: TGCAGCGTAACCGGGACAGGGGCCGGGAATGGCTACACCTTC. The complete variable domain, with remaining parts taken from reference TRBV29-1 and TRBJ1-2, reads SAVISQKPSRDICQRGTSLTIQCQVDSQVTMMFWYRQQPGQSLTLIATANQGSEATYESGFVIDKFPISRPNLTFSTLTVSNMSPEDSSIYLCSVTGTGAGNGYTFGSGTRLTVV.

This clonotype was seen ten or more times. The V gene is TRBV27, the J gene TRBJ1-3; D is ambiguous. Trimming took 7 bases from V and 0 from J, leaving 19 bases between them. CDR1 and CDR2 from the germline V gene are MNHEY and SMNVEV (reference sequence). The CDR3 runs 17 residues. The CDR3 sequence is CASIHPPWNPSGNTIYF. CDR3 DNA sequence: TGTGCCAGCATCCACCCCCCCTGGAACCCCTCTGGAAACACCATATATTTT.

This clonotype was detected ten times or more. The V call is TRBV2, the J call TRBJ1-5; D perhaps matches TRBD1 (6 bases). The length of the CDR3 is 18 residues. V lost 0 bases and J 0 bases, leaving 15 bases between the germline ends. Germline values: CDR1 SNHLY, CDR2 FYNNEI. The CDR3 protein is CASSEAAGRGYSNQPQHF. DNA for the CDR3: TGTGCCAGCAGTGAAGCTGCAGGGAGGGGGTATAGCAATCAGCCCCAGCATTTT.

This clonotype was recorded at least ten times. The rearrangement links TRBV7-6 to TRBJ2-7; 7 nucleotides agree with TRBD1. The CDR3 is made up of 16 amino acids. Germline-derived CDR1 and CDR2 are SGHVS and FNYEAQ. J lost 3 bases, V lost 1 base, and 9 bases had no gene match. The CDR3 nucleotides read TGTGCCAGCAGCTTAGGGCTCCAGGGGGTTGTCTACGAGCAGTACTTC. Translation: CASSLGLQGVVYEQYF.

This clonotype has a count of ten or more. The chain couples TRBV6-5 to TRBJ1-2; D not certain. The V gene's germline CDR1 is MNHEY and CDR2 SVGAGI. The V gene lost 4 bases and the J gene lost 0 bases, with 6 bases spanning the gap. The CDR3 consists of 13 residues. The CDR3 bases are TGTGCCAGCAGTTCCACCACTAACTATGGCTACACCTTC. Translation: CASSSTTNYGYTF.

This clonotype was seen ten or more times. This chain links TRBV7-8 with TRBJ2-5; 8 bases align to TRBD1. V lost 5 bases and J lost 3; bases outside the gene matches: 8. Germline V gives CDR1 SGHVS, CDR2 FQNEAQ. The CDR3 length is 15 residues. CDR3 DNA: TGTGCCAGCAGCCGACAGGGGAGGCGGGAAGAGACCCAGTACTTC. Translating gives CASSRQGRREETQYF.

This clonotype showed up many times. V gene TRBV11-3 combines with J gene TRBJ1-1; a possible D gene is TRBD1 (5 bases). This CDR3 is built from 15 residues. Trimming stripped 5 bases from V and 1 base from J, with 14 bases between. The V gene's germline CDR1 is SGHNT and CDR2 YENEEA. The CDR3, as DNA: TGTGCCAGCAGCACCCGACAGAGACCGAACACTGAAGCTTTCTTT. Protein product: CASSTRQRPNTEAFF.